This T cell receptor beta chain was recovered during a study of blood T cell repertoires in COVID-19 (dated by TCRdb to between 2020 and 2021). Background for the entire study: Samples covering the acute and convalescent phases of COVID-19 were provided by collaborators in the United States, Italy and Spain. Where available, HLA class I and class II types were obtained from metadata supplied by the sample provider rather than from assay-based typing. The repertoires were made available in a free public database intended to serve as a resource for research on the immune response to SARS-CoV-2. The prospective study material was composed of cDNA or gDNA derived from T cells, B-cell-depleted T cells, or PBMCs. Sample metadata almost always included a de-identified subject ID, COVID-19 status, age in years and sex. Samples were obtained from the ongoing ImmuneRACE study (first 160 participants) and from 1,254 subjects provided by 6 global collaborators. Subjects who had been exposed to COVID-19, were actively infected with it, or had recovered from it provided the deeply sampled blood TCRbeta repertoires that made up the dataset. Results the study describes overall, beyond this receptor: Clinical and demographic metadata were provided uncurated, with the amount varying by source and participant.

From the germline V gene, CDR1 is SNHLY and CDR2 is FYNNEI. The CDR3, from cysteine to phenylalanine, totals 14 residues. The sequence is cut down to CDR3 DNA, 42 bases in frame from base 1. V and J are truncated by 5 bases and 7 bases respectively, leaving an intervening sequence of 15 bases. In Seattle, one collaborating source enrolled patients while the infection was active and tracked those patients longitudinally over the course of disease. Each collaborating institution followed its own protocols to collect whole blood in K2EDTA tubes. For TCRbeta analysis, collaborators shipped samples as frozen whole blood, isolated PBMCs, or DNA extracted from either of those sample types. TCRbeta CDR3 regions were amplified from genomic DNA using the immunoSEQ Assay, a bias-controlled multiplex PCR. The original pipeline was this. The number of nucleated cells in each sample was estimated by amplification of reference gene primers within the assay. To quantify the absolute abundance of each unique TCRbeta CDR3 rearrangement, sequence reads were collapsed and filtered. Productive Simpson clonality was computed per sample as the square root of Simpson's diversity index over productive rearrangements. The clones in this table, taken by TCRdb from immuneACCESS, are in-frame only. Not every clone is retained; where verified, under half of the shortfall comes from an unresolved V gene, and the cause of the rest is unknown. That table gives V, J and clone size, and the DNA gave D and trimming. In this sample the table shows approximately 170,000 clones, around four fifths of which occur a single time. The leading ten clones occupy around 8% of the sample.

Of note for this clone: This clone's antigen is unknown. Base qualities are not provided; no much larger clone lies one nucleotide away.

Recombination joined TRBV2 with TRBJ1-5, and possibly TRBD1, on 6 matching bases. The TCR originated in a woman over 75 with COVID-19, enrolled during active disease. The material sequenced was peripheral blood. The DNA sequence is TGTGCCAGCAGTTCACAGGGTAATAAGCAGCCCCAGCATTTT. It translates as CASSSQGNKQPQHF.